A selection of T cell receptor beta chains follows, all from one sample in a study of T cell changes during pregnancy in multiple sclerosis. Profiled with immunoSEQ multiplex PCR; TCRdb holds only in-frame clones, not every one. Of tens of thousands of clones listed, about 90% are singletons. This material consisted of peripheral blood, taken in the first trimester of pregnancy. These TCRs come from a female donor in good health, enrolled as a control in a pregnancy study. CDR3s include the opening cysteine and the closing phenylalanine or tryptophan. A D gene is named only where the DNA matches it firmly. Size tells how often a clone was seen (once, few, many) or the class of an expanded clone, and some rows leave it out.

CDR3 DNA	CDR3 protein	V gene	J gene	clone size	D gene
TGCGCCAGCAGTCAGGGGGGACAGACTTACGAGCAGTACTTC	CASSQGGQTYEQYF	TRBV23-1	TRBJ2-7	-	-
TGCGCCAGCAGTCCCGCGGGGGCGGGGGATACGCAGTATTTT	CASSPAGAGDTQYF	TRBV4-3	TRBJ2-3	-	-
TGTGCCAGCACCAAACTAGCGGGGGACTACAATGAGCAGTTCTTC	CASTKLAGDYNEQFF	TRBV11-2	TRBJ2-1	-	TRBD2
TGTGCCAGCAGTTACTCGAAACTTTCAGATACGCAGTATTTT	CASSYSKLSDTQYF	TRBV6-6	TRBJ2-3	-	-
TGTGCCAGCAGCCCGGCGGACACTGAAGCTTTCTTT	CASSPADTEAFF	TRBV11-3	TRBJ1-1	-	-
TGTGCCACCAGCAGAGATAACAGGGGGGGCCGGACCGGGGAGCTGTTTTTT	CATSRDNRGGRTGELFF	TRBV15	TRBJ2-2	-	-
TGTGCCAGCAGTTCCCCAGAGGGGGGGACGACTGAAGCTTTCTTT	CASSSPEGGTTEAFF	TRBV6-6	TRBJ1-1	-	-
TGTGCCAGCAGCGGTGCTAGCGGGAGAGGGGGAAACAATGAGCAGTTCTTC	CASSGASGRGGNNEQFF	TRBV7-2	TRBJ2-1	-	TRBD2
TGTGCCAGCACCCCCCGGGGGGACATCGGGGGCTACACCTTC	CASTPRGDIGGYTF	TRBV6-6	TRBJ1-2	once	-
TGTGCCAGTAGTGAAAGCGGGGTAGGCACCGGGGAGCTGTTTTTT	CASSESGVGTGELFF	TRBV19	TRBJ2-2	-	TRBD2
TGTGCCAGCTCACCGACTAGCGGGACCCAAGAGACCCAGTACTTC	CASSPTSGTQETQYF	TRBV18	TRBJ2-5	-	TRBD2
TGTGCCAGCAGCCAAGCGCCGACGTCCAATGAGCAGTTCTTC	CASSQAPTSNEQFF	TRBV13	TRBJ2-1	-	-
TGTGCCACGGCCGGGACTAGCGTCTCCACCGGGGAGCTGTTTTTT	CATAGTSVSTGELFF	TRBV10-3	TRBJ2-2	-	TRBD2
TGCGCCAGCAGGTTATCTAGCGGAGGTTCGGGGCAGTACTTC	CASRLSSGGSGQYF	TRBV5-1	TRBJ2-7	-	TRBD2
TGTGCCAGCAGTTACGTACAGGGTAGCACAGATACGCAGTATTTT	CASSYVQGSTDTQYF	TRBV6-5	TRBJ2-3	-	-
TGCGCCAGCAGCGAAGCGGGATCGGCCTACAATGAGCAGTTCTTC	CASSEAGSAYNEQFF	TRBV5-1	TRBJ2-1	-	TRBD2
TGTGCCTGGGGGACCGGGACAGGGGCGAAAAAACTGTTTTTT	CAWGTGTGAKKLFF	TRBV30	TRBJ1-4	-	TRBD1
TGCGCCAGCAGCCAAGATTCTTGGGGCTCTCAGCCCCAGCATTTT	CASSQDSWGSQPQHF	TRBV4-3	TRBJ1-5	-	-
TGTGCCAGCAGCTTAGAAGGAGGATTCACTAATGAAAAACTGTTTTTT	CASSLEGGFTNEKLFF	TRBV7-9	TRBJ1-4	-	-
TGTGCTAGTGGTTTGGCGAGGCAGGGTTACGGGGAGCTGTTTTTT	CASGLARQGYGELFF	TRBV12-5	TRBJ2-2	-	-
TGTGCCAGCAGCCCAAGTTCAGGAACTAACTATGGCTACACCTTC	CASSPSSGTNYGYTF	TRBV7-2	TRBJ1-2	-	-
TGTGCCAGCAGTTTAATTTGGACAGGGGTAAAGACTAATGAAAAACTGTTTTTT	CASSLIWTGVKTNEKLFF	TRBV27	TRBJ1-4	-	TRBD1
TGTGCCAGCAGCCCGGGTCCGCACAATGAGCAGTTCTTC	CASSPGPHNEQFF	TRBV5-4	TRBJ2-1	-	-
TGTGCCAGCAGCTTCCGGGACAGCCCCTACGAGCAGTACTTC	CASSFRDSPYEQYF	TRBV11-2	TRBJ2-7	-	TRBD1
TGTGCCAGCAGTTACAAGCACTCAGGAAAACTGTTTTTT	CASSYKHSGKLFF	TRBV6-6	TRBJ1-4	once	-
TGTGCCAGCAGCTTGGAGGGACAGGGTCCAGAGACCCAGTACTTC	CASSLEGQGPETQYF	TRBV5-6	TRBJ2-5	-	TRBD1
TGCGCCAGCAGCCTGGGGACTAGCGGGGGGTCCTACAATGAGCAGTTCTTC	CASSLGTSGGSYNEQFF	TRBV4-3	TRBJ2-1	-	TRBD2
TGTGCCAGCAGTGAATCTGCTAGCGGAATCAATGAGCAGTTCTTC	CASSESASGINEQFF	TRBV6-1	TRBJ2-1	once	TRBD2
TGTGCCACCACCTATGTCCAGGGGGCGAACATGAACACTGAAGCTTTCTTT	CATTYVQGANMNTEAFF	TRBV18	TRBJ1-1	-	TRBD1
TGTGCCAGCAGTTACTCCGGGACTAGCGGGGAAGAGACCCAGTACTTC	CASSYSGTSGEETQYF	TRBV6-5	TRBJ2-5	-	TRBD2
TGTGCCAGTAGTACTTCAGGACTCCTGGGTATAGCCAAAAACATTCAGTACTTC	CASSTSGLLGIAKNIQYF	TRBV19	TRBJ2-4	-	-
TGTGCCAGTAGTAACAGTTACGAGCAGTACTTC	CASSNSYEQYF	TRBV19	TRBJ2-7	-	-
TGCGCCAGCAGCTTATTTCAGGGGCCCGGGGCTGAAGCTTTCTTT	CASSLFQGPGAEAFF	TRBV5-1	TRBJ1-1	-	-
TGCAGCGTTCGGTCAGGGGGACTGAACACTGAAGCTTTCTTT	CSVRSGGLNTEAFF	TRBV29-1	TRBJ1-1	-	TRBD1
TGTGCCAGCTCACAGGGACAGGGGGCCTGGTTGGAGCTGTTTTTT	CASSQGQGAWLELFF	TRBV18	TRBJ2-2	-	TRBD1
TGTGCCAGCAGCCCTAACACCGGGGAGCTGTTTTTT	CASSPNTGELFF	TRBV14	TRBJ2-2	-	-
TGTGCCAGCAGCTCAAACAGGAACACTGAAGCTTTCTTT	CASSSNRNTEAFF	TRBV7-2	TRBJ1-1	-	-